Only a few counts were recorded for the clone carrying this T cell receptor (beta chain). Its antigen is currently unknown. J gave up 1 base and V 0 bases, and 8 bases lay outside the gene matches. Per the germline V gene, CDR1 is SGHRS and CDR2 is YFSETQ. The CDR3 contains 17 residues. TCRdb reanalysed the 5' RACE reads using MiXCR and keeps one entry per CDR3 protein. This table has about 700,000 distinct CDR3 sequences, 15% to 20% appearing once. The data are from a study of CD8 T cells in ankylosing spondylitis. Findings of the study overall: It appeared that ankylosing spondylitis blood was characterized by a TCR beta motif of about 8 highly homologous variants.

This receptor was identified in a male donor with ankylosing spondylitis. The source material was blood, either unsorted or a sorted T cell fraction (not recorded which). The rearrangement uses TRBV5-1 and TRBJ2-5, with TRBD2 matching 8 bases. The CDR3 sequence is CASSLEFSGTGQETQYF. The CDR3 bases are TGCGCCAGCAGCTTGGAATTTAGCGGGACGGGCCAAGAGACCCAGTACTTC.